This TCR beta chain comes out of a study of shared clonotypes between healthy human individuals. The protocol was immunoSEQ multiplex PCR, while the TCRdb copy is restricted to in-frame clones and leaves out a portion. This table holds about 230,000 clones, approximately 65% found once. This clone was observed once. CDR3 length: 14 residues. Germline CDR1 SEHNR, CDR2 FQNEAQ (reference sequence). Trimming removed 3 bases from V and 5 bases from J, with 13 bases in between. The chain is built from TRBV7-9 and TRBJ2-5; weak D call: TRBD2 (6 bases). Sequenced input: memory CD4+ T cells sorted from blood. Subset here: CD45RA-negative fraction. The receptor was derived from a man aged 30-40 years in good health. The CDR3 is CASSFTSGGETQYF. For the CDR3, the DNA is TGTGCCAGCAGCTTCACCTCTGGGGGGGAGACCCAGTACTTC.